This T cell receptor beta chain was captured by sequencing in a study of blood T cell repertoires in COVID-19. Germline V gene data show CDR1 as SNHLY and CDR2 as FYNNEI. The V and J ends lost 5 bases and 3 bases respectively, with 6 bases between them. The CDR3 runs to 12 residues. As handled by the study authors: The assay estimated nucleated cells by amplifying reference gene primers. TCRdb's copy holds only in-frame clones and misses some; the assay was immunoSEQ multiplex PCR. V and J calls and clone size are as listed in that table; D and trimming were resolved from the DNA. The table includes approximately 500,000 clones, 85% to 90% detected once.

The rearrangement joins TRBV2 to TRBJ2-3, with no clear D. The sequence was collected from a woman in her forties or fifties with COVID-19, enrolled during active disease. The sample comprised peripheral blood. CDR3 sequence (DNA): TGTGCCAGCAGTCCACAGACAGATACGCAGTATTTT. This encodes CASSPQTDTQYF. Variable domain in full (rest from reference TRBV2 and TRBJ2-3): EPEVTQTPSHQVTQMGQEVILRCVPISNHLYFYWYRQILGQKVEFLVSFYNNEISEKSEIFDDQFSVERPDGSNFTLKIRSTKLEDSAMYFCASSPQTDTQYFGPGTRLTVL.